This TCR beta chain was profiled in a study of regulatory T cells in long-lasting Graves disease. About the study: Newly diagnosed Graves' patients had taken antithyroid drugs under 3 months. Findings of the study overall: Accuracy was possibly reduced by small sample size.

This clonotype came up many times. The antigen is unknown. Building the TCR beta libraries relied on iRepertoire HTBI primers, and CDR3 regions underwent Arm-PCR. MiXCR, applied by TCRdb to the multiplex PCR reads, yields one record per CDR3 protein. The table includes some 460,000 distinct CDR3 sequences, around 15% detected once. Time point specified: newly diagnosed GD, antithyroid drugs for less than 3 months. TCR sequences were obtained from RNA taken from PBMCs. Separately, the same data were catalogued under a study of T cells in Graves' hyperthyroidism and ophthalmopathy. From that paper: Before onset, ophthalmopathy was predicted by the model a median approximately 6.5 months earlier.

The clonotype comes from a man aged 35-49 years with Graves disease. The material sequenced was peripheral blood mononuclear cells (PBMCs), taken at new diagnosis, from a patient treated with antithyroid drugs.

In DNA form, the CDR3 reads TGTGCCAGCTCAAACCCGACTAGCGGGAGTCTGAATGAGCAGTTCTTC. Translation: CASSNPTSGSLNEQFF. The rearrangement uses TRBV18 and TRBJ2-1, with TRBD2 matching 12 bases. V trimming: 5 bases; J trimming: 7 bases; junction bases outside the gene matches: 9. Germline V gene lookup returns CDR1 KGHSH and CDR2 LQKENI. The CDR3 runs 16 residues.